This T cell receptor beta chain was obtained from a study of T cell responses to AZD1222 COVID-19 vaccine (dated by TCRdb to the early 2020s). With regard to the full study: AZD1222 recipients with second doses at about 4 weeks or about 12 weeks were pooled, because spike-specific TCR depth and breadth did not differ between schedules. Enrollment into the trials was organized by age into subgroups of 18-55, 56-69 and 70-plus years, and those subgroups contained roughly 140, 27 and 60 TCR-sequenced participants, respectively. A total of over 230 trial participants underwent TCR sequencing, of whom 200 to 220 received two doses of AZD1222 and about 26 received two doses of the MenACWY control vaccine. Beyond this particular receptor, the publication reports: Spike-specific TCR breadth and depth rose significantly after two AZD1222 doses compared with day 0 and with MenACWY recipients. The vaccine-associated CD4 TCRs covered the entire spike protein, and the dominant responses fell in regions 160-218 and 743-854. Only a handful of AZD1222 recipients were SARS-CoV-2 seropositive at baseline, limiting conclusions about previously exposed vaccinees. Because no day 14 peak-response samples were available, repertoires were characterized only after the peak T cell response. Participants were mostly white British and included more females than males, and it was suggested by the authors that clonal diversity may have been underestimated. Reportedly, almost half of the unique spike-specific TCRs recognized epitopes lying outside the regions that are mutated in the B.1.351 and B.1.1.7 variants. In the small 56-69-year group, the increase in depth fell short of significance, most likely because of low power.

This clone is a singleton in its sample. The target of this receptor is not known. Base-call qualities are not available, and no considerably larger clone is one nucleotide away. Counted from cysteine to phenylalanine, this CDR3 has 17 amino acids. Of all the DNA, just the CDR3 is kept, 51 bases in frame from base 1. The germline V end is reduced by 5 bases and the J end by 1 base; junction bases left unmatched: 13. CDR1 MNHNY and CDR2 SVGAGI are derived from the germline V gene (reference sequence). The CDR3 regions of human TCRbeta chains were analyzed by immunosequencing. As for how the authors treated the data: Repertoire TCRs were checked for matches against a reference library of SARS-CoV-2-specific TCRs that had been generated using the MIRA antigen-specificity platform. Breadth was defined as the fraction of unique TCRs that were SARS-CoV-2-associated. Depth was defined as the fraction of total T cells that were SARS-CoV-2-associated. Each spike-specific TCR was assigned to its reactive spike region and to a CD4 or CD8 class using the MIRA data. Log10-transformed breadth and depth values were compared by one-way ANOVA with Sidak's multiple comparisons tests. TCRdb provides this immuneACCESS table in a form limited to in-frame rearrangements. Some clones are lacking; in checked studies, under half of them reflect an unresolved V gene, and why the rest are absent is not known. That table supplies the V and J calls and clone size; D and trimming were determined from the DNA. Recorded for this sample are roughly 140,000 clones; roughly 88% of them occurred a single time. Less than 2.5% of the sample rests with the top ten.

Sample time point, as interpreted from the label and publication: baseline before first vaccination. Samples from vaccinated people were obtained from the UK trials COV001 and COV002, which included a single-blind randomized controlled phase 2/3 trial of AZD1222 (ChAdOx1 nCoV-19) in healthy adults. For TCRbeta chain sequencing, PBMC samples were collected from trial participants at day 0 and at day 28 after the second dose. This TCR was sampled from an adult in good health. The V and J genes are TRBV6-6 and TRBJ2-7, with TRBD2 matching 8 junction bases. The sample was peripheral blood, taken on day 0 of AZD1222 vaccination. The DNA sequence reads TGTGCCAGCAGTCCCTCGCCCGGTAGCGGGACGTCCTACGAGCAGTACTTC. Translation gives CASSPSPGSGTSYEQYF.